This T cell receptor (beta chain) was documented in a study of blood T cell repertoires in COVID-19. Participants spanned ages about 18 to 90 years and resided in about two dozen US areas. This clone has a single count. CDR3 size: 15 residues. Germline lookup yields CDR1 SGHRS and CDR2 YFSETQ. Trimming took 3 bases from V and 4 from J; bases not matched to a gene: 1. Per the authors' pipeline: Amplification from reference gene primers served as the basis for estimated nucleated cell counts. Sequencing was performed with immunoSEQ multiplex PCR; in TCRdb, only in-frame clones are kept and a portion is missing. From that table come the V and J calls and clone size; the DNA was used to work out D and trimming. The sample has about 210,000 clones, around 86% seen once; the top ten hold around 9.3%.

The clonotype comes from a woman in her forties or fifties with acute COVID-19. This rearrangement joins TRBV5-1 to TRBJ2-7, with 16 bases fitting TRBD2. The sample consisted of PBMCs or T cells enriched from blood (not recorded which). The CDR3 region has the DNA TGCGCCAGCAGCTCGGGACTAGCGGGAGGGTACGAGCAGTACTTC. Its protein product is CASSSGLAGGYEQYF.